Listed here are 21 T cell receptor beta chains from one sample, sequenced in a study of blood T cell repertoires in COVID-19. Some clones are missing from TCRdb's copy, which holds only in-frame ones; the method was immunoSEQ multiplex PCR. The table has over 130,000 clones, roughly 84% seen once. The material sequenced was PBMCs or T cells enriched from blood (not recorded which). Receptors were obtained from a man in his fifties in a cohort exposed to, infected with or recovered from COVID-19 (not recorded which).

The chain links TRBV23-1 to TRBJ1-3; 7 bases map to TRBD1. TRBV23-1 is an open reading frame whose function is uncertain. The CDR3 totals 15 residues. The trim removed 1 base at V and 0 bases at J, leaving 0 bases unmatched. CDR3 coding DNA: TGCGCCAGCAGTCAATGGGACAGCTCTGGAAACACCATATATTTT. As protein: CASSQWDSSGNTIYF.

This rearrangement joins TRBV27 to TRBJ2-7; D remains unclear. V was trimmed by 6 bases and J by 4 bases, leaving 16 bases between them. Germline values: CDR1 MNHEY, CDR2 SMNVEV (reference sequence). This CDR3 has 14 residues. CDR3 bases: TGTGCCAGCAGCTCCCGGGTAACCCAATACGAGCAGTACTTC. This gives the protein CASSSRVTQYEQYF.

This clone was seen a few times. The DNA for the CDR3 is TGTGCCATCAAAATGGGACAGGGGGTAACAGATACGCAGTATTTT. Its translation: CAIKMGQGVTDTQYF. V usage is TRBV10-3 and J usage is TRBJ2-3; 11 nucleotides match TRBD1. The CDR3 contains 15 residues. J gave up 3 bases and V 7 bases, and 6 bases lay outside the gene matches. CDR1 is ENHRY and CDR2 is SYGVKD in the germline V gene.

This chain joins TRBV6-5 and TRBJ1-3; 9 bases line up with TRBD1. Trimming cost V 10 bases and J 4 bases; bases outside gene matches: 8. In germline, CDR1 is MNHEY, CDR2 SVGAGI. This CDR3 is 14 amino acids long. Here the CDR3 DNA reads TGTGCCACTAAACAGGGGGCGCGGGGAAACACCATATATTTT. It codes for CATKQGARGNTIYF.

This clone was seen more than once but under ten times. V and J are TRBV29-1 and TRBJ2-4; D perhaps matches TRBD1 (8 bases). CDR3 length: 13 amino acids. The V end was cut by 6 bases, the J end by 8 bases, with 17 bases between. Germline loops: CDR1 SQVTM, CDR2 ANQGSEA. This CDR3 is CSVGTGGRDIQYF. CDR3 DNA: TGCAGCGTCGGTACAGGGGGGAGGGACATTCAGTACTTC.

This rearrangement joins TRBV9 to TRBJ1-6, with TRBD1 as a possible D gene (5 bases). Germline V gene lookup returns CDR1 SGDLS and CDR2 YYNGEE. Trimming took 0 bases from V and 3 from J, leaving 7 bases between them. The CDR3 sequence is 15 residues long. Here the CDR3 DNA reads TGTGCCAGCAGCGTAGAAGGGGTCTATAATTCACCCCTCCACTTT. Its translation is CASSVEGVYNSPLHF.

The CDR3 protein is CASSSRPWWTSGGAEQYF. CDR3 DNA sequence: TGTGCCAGCAGCAGCCGACCGTGGTGGACTAGCGGGGGGGCTGAGCAGTACTTC. The chain combines TRBV6-2 or TRBV6-3 with TRBJ2-7; 15 bases align to TRBD2. The CDR3 is 18 amino acids. Germline assignment: CDR1 MNHEY and CDR2 SVGEGT. V lost 6 bases, J lost 7 bases, and 16 bases stayed unmatched.

Written as DNA, the CDR3 is TGTGCCATCAGTGCGTCCTGGGGGGAGAGCACAGATACGCAGTATTTT. Its translation: CAISASWGESTDTQYF. V gene TRBV10-3 combines with J gene TRBJ2-3, with D possibly TRBD2 on 6 matching bases. CDR3 length: 16 amino acids. CDR1 is ENHRY, CDR2 SYGVKD, per germline. Trimming left V 4 bases short and J 0 bases short, with 14 bases between.

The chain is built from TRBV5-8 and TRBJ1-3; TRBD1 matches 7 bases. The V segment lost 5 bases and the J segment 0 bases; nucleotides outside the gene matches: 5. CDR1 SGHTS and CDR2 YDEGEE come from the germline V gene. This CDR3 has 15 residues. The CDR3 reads CASSSGQSSGNTIYF. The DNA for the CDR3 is TGTGCCAGCAGTTCGGGACAGTCCTCTGGAAACACCATATATTTT.

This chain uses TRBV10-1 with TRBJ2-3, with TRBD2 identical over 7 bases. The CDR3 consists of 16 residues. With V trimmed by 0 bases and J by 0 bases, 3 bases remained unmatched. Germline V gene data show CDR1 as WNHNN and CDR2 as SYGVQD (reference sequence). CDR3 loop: CASSESKRGSTDTQYF. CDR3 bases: TGCGCCAGCAGTGAGTCGAAGCGGGGCAGCACAGATACGCAGTATTTT.

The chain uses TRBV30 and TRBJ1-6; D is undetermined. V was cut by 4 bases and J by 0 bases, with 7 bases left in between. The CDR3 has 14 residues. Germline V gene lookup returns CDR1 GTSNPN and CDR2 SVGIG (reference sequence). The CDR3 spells CAWKGVSYNSPLHF. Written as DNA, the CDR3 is TGTGCCTGGAAAGGAGTCTCCTATAATTCACCCCTCCACTTT.

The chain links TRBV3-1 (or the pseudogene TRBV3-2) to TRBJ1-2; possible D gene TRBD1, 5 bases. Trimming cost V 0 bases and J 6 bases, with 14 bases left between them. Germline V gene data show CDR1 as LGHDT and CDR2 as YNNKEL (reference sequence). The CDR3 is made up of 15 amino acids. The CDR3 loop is CASSQDTGGGDGYTF. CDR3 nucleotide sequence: TGTGCCAGCAGCCAAGACACTGGGGGAGGAGATGGCTACACCTTC.

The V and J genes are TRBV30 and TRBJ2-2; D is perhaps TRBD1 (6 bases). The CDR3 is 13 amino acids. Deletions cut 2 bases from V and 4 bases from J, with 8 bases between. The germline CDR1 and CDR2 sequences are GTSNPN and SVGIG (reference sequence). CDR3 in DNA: TGTGCCTGGAGTCAAGGGGGCACCGGGGAGCTGTTTTTT. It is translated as CAWSQGGTGELFF.

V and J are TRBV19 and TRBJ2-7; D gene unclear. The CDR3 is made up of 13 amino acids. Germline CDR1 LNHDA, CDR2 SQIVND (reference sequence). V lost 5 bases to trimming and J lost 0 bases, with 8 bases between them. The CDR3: CASSFGSSYEQYF. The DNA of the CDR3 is TGTGCCAGTAGTTTCGGGTCCTCCTACGAGCAGTACTTC.

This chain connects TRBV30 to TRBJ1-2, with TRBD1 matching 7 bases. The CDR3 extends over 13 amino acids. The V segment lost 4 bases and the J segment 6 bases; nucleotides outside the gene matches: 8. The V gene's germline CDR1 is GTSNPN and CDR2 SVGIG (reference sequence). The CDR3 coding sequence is TGTGCCTGGAAGTCTGCAGGGGGTAATGGCTACACCTTC. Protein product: CAWKSAGGNGYTF.

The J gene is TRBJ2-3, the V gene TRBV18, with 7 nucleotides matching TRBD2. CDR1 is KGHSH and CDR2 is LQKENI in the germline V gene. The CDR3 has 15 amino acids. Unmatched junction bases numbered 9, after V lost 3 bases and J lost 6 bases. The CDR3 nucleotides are TGTGCCAGCTCACCCAGCGGGGACCCGAGGGATACGCAGTATTTT. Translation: CASSPSGDPRDTQYF.

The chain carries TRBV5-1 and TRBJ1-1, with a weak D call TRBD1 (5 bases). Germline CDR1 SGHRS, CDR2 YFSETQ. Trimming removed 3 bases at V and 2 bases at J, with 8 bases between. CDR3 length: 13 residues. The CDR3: CASSYDRNTEAFF. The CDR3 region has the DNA TGCGCCAGCAGCTATGACAGAAACACTGAAGCTTTCTTT.

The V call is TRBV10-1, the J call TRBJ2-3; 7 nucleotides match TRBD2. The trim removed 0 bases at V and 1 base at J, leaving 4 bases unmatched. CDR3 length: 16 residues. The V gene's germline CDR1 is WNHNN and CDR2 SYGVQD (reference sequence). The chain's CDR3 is CASSESGRAGTDTQYF. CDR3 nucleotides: TGCGCCAGCAGTGAGTCGGGGAGGGCGGGCACAGATACGCAGTATTTT.

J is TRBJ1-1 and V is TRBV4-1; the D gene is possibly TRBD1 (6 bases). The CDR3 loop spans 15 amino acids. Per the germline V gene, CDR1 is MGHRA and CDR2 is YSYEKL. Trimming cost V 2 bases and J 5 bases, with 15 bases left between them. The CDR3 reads CASSQPRRGGTEAFF. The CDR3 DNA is TGCGCCAGCAGCCAACCCCGCAGGGGAGGGACTGAAGCTTTCTTT.

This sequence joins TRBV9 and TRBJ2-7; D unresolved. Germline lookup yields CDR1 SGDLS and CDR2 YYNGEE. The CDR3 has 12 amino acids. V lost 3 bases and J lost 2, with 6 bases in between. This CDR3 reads CASSARTYEQYF. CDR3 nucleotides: TGTGCCAGCAGCGCTAGGACCTACGAGCAGTACTTC.

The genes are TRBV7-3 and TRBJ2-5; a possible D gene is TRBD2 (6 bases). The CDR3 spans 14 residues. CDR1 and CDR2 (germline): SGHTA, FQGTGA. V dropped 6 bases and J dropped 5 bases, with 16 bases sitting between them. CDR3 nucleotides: TGTGCCAGCAGTCCCGCTGGGGGGATGGAGACCCAGTACTTC. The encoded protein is CASSPAGGMETQYF.